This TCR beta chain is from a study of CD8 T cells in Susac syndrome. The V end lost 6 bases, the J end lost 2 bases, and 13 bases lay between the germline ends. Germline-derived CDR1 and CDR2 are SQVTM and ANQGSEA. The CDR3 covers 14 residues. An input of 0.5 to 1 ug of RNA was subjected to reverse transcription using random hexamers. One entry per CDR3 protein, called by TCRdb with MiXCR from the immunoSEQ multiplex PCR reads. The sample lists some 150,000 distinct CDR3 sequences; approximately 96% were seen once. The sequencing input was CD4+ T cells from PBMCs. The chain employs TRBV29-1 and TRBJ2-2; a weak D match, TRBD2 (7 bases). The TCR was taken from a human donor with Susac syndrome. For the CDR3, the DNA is TGCAGCGTCGCCGCGGGGGCAAACACCGGGGAGCTGTTTTTT. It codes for CSVAAGANTGELFF.